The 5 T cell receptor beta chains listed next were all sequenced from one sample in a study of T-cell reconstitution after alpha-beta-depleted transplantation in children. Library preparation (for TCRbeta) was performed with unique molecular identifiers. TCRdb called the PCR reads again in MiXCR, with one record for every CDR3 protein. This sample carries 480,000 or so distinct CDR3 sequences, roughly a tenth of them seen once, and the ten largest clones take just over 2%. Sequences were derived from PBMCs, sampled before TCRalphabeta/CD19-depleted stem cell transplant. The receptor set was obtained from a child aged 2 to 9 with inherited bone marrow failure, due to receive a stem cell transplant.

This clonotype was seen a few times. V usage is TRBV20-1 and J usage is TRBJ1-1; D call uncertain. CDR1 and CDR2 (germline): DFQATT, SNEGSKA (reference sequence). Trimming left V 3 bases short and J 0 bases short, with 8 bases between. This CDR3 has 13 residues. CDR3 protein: CSASADMNTEAFF. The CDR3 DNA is TGCAGTGCTAGTGCAGACATGAACACTGAAGCTTTCTTT.

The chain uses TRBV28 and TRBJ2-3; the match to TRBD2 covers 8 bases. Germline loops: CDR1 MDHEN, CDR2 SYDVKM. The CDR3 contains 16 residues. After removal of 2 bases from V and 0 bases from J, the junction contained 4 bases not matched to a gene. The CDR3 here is CASSLRPSGSTDTQYF. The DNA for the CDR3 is TGTGCCAGCAGTTTACGGCCTAGCGGGAGCACAGATACGCAGTATTTT.

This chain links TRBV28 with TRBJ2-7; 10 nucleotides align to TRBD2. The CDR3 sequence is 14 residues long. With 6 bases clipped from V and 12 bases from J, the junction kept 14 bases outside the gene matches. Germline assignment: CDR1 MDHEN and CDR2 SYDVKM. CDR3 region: CASRPFGLADRLYF. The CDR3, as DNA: TGTGCCAGCAGACCGTTTGGACTAGCGGATCGGCTGTACTTC.

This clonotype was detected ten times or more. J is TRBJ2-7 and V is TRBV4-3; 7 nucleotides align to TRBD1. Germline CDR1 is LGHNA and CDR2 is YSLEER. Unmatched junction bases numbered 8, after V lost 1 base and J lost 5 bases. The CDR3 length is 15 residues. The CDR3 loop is CASSQVLGGSHEQYF. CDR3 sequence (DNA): TGCGCCAGCAGCCAAGTTTTAGGGGGCAGCCACGAGCAGTACTTC.

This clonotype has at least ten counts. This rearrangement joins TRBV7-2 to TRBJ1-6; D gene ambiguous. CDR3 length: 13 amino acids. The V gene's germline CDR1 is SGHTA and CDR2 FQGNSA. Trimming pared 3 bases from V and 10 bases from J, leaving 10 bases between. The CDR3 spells CASSLALGSPLHF. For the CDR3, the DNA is TGTGCCAGCAGCTTGGCCCTGGGGTCACCCCTCCACTTT.